The 20 T cell receptor beta chains below come from one sample, sequenced in a study of blood T cells in healthy people across ages. Using a J-beta primer mix together with a sample-barcoded 5' primer, a second PCR was run for about 6 to 12 cycles. From the 5' RACE reads, TCRdb called clonotypes with MiXCR, one entry per CDR3 protein. The sample contains hundreds of thousands of distinct CDR3 sequences, 40% to 45% of which appear only once. Sequenced input: blood. All receptors come from a man of 80 years or more in good health.

This chain joins TRBV7-3 and TRBJ2-1; TRBD2 agrees at 8 bases. V gave up 5 bases and J gave up 4 bases; unmatched junction bases: 4. CDR3 length: 14 residues. Germline-derived CDR1 and CDR2 are SGHTA and FQGTGA. The DNA for the CDR3 is TGTGCCAGCAGCCGTCGGGAGGGTTACAATGAGCAGTTCTTC. Protein: CASSRREGYNEQFF.

This sequence joins TRBV7-2 and TRBJ1-5; 7 bases are a match to TRBD1. Trimming at V came to 2 bases and at J to 2 bases, leaving 3 bases not matched to a gene. This CDR3 is built from 15 residues. Germline CDR1 is SGHTA and CDR2 is FQGNSA. The CDR3 protein is CASSLSGQGNQPQHF. Written as DNA, the CDR3 is TGTGCCAGCAGCTTATCCGGACAGGGCAATCAGCCCCAGCATTTT. The complete variable domain, with remaining parts taken from reference TRBV7-2 and TRBJ1-5, reads GAGVSQSPSNKVTEKGKDVELRCDPISGHTALYWYRQSLGQGLEFLIYFQGNSAPDKSGLPSDRFSAERTGGSVSTLTIQRTQQEDSAVYLCASSLSGQGNQPQHFGDGTRLSIL.

This chain links TRBV12-3 or TRBV12-4 with TRBJ2-1; TRBD1 matches 7 bases. This CDR3 region has 16 residues. V was pared by 5 bases and J by 2 bases, with 9 bases of the junction left unmatched. CDR3: CASSGSPGQTYNEQFF. The DNA of the CDR3 is TGTGCCAGCAGTGGATCACCGGGACAGACCTACAATGAGCAGTTCTTC.

The J gene is TRBJ1-2, the V gene TRBV6-1; D not resolved. Trimming shortened V by 6 bases and J by 2 bases, and 10 bases separated the two germline ends. The CDR3 is 13 residues long. CDR1 is MNHNS and CDR2 is SASEGT in the germline V gene. The CDR3 DNA reads as TGTGCCAGCAGAGTAAGGGAGAACTATGGCTACACCTTC. Translation gives CASRVRENYGYTF.

The rearrangement links TRBV12-5 to TRBJ2-3; D remains ambiguous. V lost 2 bases to trimming and J lost 6 bases, with 9 bases between them. The CDR3 totals 13 residues. From germline, CDR1 is LGHNT and CDR2 FRNRAP. The CDR3 here is CASGLFGWDTQYF. The CDR3 nucleotides read TGTGCTAGTGGTTTGTTTGGCTGGGATACGCAGTATTTT.

The sample holds a few counts of this clonotype. The gene calls are TRBV6-1 and TRBJ2-5; no clear D gene. The length of the CDR3 is 11 residues. Germline V gene lookup returns CDR1 MNHNS and CDR2 SASEGT. V lost 6 bases and J 9 bases, leaving 11 bases between the germline ends. This CDR3 reads CASRAAGAQYF. Written as DNA, the CDR3 is TGTGCCAGCAGGGCAGCTGGGGCCCAGTACTTC.

This clonotype was counted ten times or more. This rearrangement joins TRBV5-1 to TRBJ2-3, with 10 bases that match TRBD2. In germline, CDR1 is SGHRS, CDR2 YFSETQ. V was clipped by 0 bases and J by 4 bases; unmatched bases: 5. The CDR3 is 16 residues long. CDR3 nucleotide sequence: TGCGCCAGCAGCTTGGCCCTAGCGGGGGTTTCAGATACGCAGTATTTT. This encodes CASSLALAGVSDTQYF. The full variable domain, completed using reference TRBV5-1 and TRBJ2-3, is KAGVTQTPRYLIKTRGQQVTLSCSPISGHRSVSWYQQTPGQGLQFLFEYFSETQRNKGNFPGRFSGRQFSNSRSEMNVSTLELGDSALYLCASSLALAGVSDTQYFGPGTRLTVL.

Ten or more counts support this clonotype. This sequence joins TRBV29-1 and TRBJ2-1; no clear D gene. The V gene lost 4 bases and the J gene lost 8 bases, with 18 bases spanning the gap. Germline V gene lookup returns CDR1 SQVTM and CDR2 ANQGSEA. CDR3 length equals 14 residues. The CDR3, as DNA: TGCAGCGTTGGCGGCAGAGGAGTGGCGGATGAGCAGTTCTTC. Translation gives CSVGGRGVADEQFF.

The chain employs TRBV12-3 or TRBV12-4 and TRBJ1-5, with 8 bases identical to TRBD1. J lost 6 bases, V lost 8 bases, and 12 bases had no gene match. The CDR3 is 15 amino acids. CDR3 residues: CASGVGRGRGQPQHF. The CDR3 bases are TGTGCCAGCGGAGTCGGCAGGGGGCGAGGTCAGCCCCAGCATTTT.

Remarks on this clonotype: The junction does not match germline at one end; this may be a read error. The chain carries TRBV14 and TRBJ2-1; 7 positions agree with TRBD2. CDR1 is SGHDN and CDR2 is FVKESK in the germline V gene. The CDR3 runs 15 residues. The CDR3 loop reads CATSQVGLSNNEQFF. CDR3 sequence (DNA): TGTGCCACCAGCCAAGTGGGACTATCAAACAATGAGCAGTTCTTC.

In its sample, this clonotype was seen a few times. The chain combines TRBV7-2 with TRBJ2-7; a weak D match, TRBD2 (5 bases). The germline V gene has CDR1 SGHTA and CDR2 FQGNSA. Trimming pared 2 bases from V and 3 bases from J, leaving 8 bases between. CDR3 length equals 13 residues. The CDR3 loop is CASSLLTSYEQYF. In DNA, the CDR3 is TGTGCCAGCAGCTTACTCACTAGCTACGAGCAGTACTTC. The full variable domain, its missing parts supplied by reference TRBV7-2 and TRBJ2-7, is GAGVSQSPSNKVTEKGKDVELRCDPISGHTALYWYRQSLGQGLEFLIYFQGNSAPDKSGLPSDRFSAERTGGSVSTLTIQRTQQEDSAVYLCASSLLTSYEQYFGPGTRLTVT.

As for this clonotype: Relative to the germline gene, one junction end is altered; a read error may explain this. The V gene is TRBV4-3, the J gene TRBJ1-2, with D possibly being TRBD1 (6 bases). Germline V lookup: CDR1 LGHNA, CDR2 YSLEER. The CDR3 length is 15 residues. CDR3 DNA: TGCGCCAGCGGCCAGAGGGGGGGAAGGGGTTATGGCTACACCTTC. It is translated as CASGQRGGRGYGYTF.

This clonotype was picked up a small number of times. CDR3: CASSLLAGLNEKLFF. CDR3 DNA: TGTGCCAGCAGCTTACTCGCAGGACTAAATGAAAAACTGTTTTTT. The chain is built from TRBV7-8 and TRBJ1-4; D is ambiguous. V lost 2 bases to trimming and J lost 5 bases, with 12 bases between them. The CDR3 is 15 amino acids. The germline CDR1 and CDR2 sequences are SGHVS and FQNEAQ.

This clonotype was counted a single time. This rearrangement joins TRBV6-2 or TRBV6-3 to TRBJ2-3; D gene ambiguous. Germline assignment: CDR1 MNHEY and CDR2 SVGEGT. The V and J ends lost 5 bases and 1 base respectively, with 7 bases between them. The CDR3 runs 13 residues. The CDR3 here is CASSELRTDTQYF. The DNA for the CDR3 is TGTGCCAGCAGTGAACTCCGCACAGATACGCAGTATTTT.

The rearrangement joins TRBV7-2 to TRBJ2-3; D gene unclear. The CDR3 is 12 amino acids. V dropped 6 bases and J dropped 6 bases, with 10 bases sitting between them. CDR1 and CDR2 from the germline V gene are SGHTA and FQGNSA. CDR3: CASRRDADTQYF. The DNA of the CDR3 is TGTGCCAGCAGGCGAGACGCGGATACGCAGTATTTT.

V and J are TRBV20-1 and TRBJ2-5; 10 nucleotides line up with TRBD1. The CDR3 has 18 amino acids. Trimming at V came to 0 bases and at J to 5 bases, leaving 15 bases not matched to a gene. Germline V gene lookup returns CDR1 DFQATT and CDR2 SNEGSKA (reference sequence). For the CDR3, the DNA is TGCAGTGCTAGAGATAGGGGGGGGGACAGGGGTTTATACGAGACCCAGTACTTC. Translated: CSARDRGGDRGLYETQYF.

This clonotype was observed a few times. The CDR3 sequence: CASSQDRGHGYTF. For the CDR3, the DNA is TGCGCCAGCAGCCAAGACAGGGGGCATGGCTACACCTTC. The rearrangement links TRBV4-3 to TRBJ1-2; 8 nucleotides align to TRBD1. The germline CDR1 and CDR2 sequences are LGHNA and YSLEER. The length of the CDR3 is 13 residues. Trimming at V came to 0 bases and at J to 6 bases, leaving 0 bases not matched to a gene.

This sequence joins TRBV20-1 and TRBJ2-4; D unresolved. Trimming removed 7 bases at V and 0 bases at J, with 13 bases between. The germline V gene has CDR1 DFQATT and CDR2 SNEGSKA (reference sequence). The CDR3 extends over 14 amino acids. The CDR3 region is CSVPLGLAKNIQYF. Written as DNA, the CDR3 is TGCAGTGTTCCGTTAGGGCTAGCCAAAAACATTCAGTACTTC.

The rearrangement uses TRBV7-2 and TRBJ2-1; D unclear. With 0 bases removed from V and 10 bases from J, the gap between germline ends came to 16 bases. Germline CDR1 SGHTA, CDR2 FQGNSA. This CDR3 has 15 amino acids. The CDR3 DNA is TGTGCCAGCAGCTTAGCCGTGACAAACTACAGAGAGCAGTTCTTC. This translates into CASSLAVTNYREQFF. Variable domain in full (rest from reference TRBV7-2 and TRBJ2-1): GAGVSQSPSNKVTEKGKDVELRCDPISGHTALYWYRQSLGQGLEFLIYFQGNSAPDKSGLPSDRFSAERTGGSVSTLTIQRTQQEDSAVYLCASSLAVTNYREQFFGPGTRLTVL.

This clonotype was detected only a few times. This chain links TRBV7-2 with TRBJ1-1, with a weak D call TRBD1 (5 bases). Germline values: CDR1 SGHTA, CDR2 FQGNSA. Trimming took 1 base from V and 6 from J, leaving 12 bases between them. This CDR3 spans 14 amino acids. CDR3 protein: CASSLVTLGAEAFF. As DNA, the CDR3 is TGTGCCAGCAGCTTAGTGACCTTGGGGGCTGAAGCTTTCTTT.